This TCR beta chain was recovered during a study of control samples from healthy donors and cancer patients (dated by TCRdb to 2020 to 2022). A remark on this clone: No antigen is known for it. The input lacks base qualities; no much larger clone sits a single base away.

CDR1 LGHNA and CDR2 YSLEER were looked up in the germline V gene. V and J are trimmed by 0 bases and 7 bases, and the gene matches miss 10 bases of the junction. The cysteine opens and the phenylalanine closes a CDR3 of 16 amino acids. This entry keeps only the CDR3 DNA: 48 bases, framed from base 1. The protocol used for the library was the immunoSEQ multiplex PCR assay. This is the immuneACCESS table as TCRdb keeps it, with only in-frame sequences that have V and J called. A part of the clones is gone; compared with another copy, unresolved V genes explain less than half, and the rest is unexplained. This sample lists about 100,000 clones; roughly 84% were detected once. The ten top clones hold about 18% of the sample.

The chain links TRBV4-3 with TRBJ2-3, with TRBD2 matching 7 junction bases. The material sequenced was blood. The clonotype originates from a woman aged 45-65 years in good health. CDR3 reads: CASSQDFGGSLYTQYF. The nucleotide sequence is given as TGCGCCAGCAGCCAAGATTTTGGCGGGAGCTTATATACGCAGTATTTT.